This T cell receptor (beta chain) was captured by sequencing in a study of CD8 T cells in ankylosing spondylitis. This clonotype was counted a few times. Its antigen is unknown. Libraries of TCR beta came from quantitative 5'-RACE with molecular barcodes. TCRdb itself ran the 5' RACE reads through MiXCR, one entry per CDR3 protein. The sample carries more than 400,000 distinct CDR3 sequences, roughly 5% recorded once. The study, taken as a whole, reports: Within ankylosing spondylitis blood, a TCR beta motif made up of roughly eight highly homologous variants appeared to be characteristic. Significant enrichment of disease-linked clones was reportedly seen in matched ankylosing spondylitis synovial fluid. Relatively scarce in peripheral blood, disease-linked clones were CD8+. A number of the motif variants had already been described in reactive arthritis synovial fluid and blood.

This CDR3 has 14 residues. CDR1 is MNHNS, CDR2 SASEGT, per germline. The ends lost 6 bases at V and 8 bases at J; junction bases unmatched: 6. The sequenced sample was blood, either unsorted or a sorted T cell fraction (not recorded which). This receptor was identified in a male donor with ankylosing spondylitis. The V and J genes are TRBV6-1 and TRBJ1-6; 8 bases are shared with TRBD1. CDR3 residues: CASRMTGADSPLHF. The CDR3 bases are TGTGCCAGCAGGATGACAGGGGCGGATTCACCCCTCCACTTT.